The 13 T cell receptor beta chains below come from one sample, sequenced in a study of T cells in Graves' hyperthyroidism and ophthalmopathy. Amplified TCR beta CDR3 regions derived from RNA transcripts. With the HTBI primer set, the TCR CDR3 went through a first round of RT-PCR. One entry per CDR3 protein, called by TCRdb with MiXCR from the multiplex PCR reads. This table holds about 640,000 distinct CDR3 sequences, around 20% found once. Sequenced: blood. The receptors shown here come from a man between 25 and 39 years old with Graves' ophthalmopathy.

In its sample, this clonotype was seen many times. The chain combines TRBV30 with TRBJ2-1; D perhaps matches TRBD1 (6 bases). The V and J ends lost 3 bases and 4 bases respectively, with 13 bases between them. From germline, CDR1 is GTSNPN and CDR2 SVGIG (reference sequence). The CDR3 has 14 amino acids. The CDR3 here is CAWRRQVLYNEQFF. CDR3 sequence (DNA): TGTGCCTGGAGAAGACAGGTCCTGTACAATGAGCAGTTCTTC.

The V gene is TRBV27, the J gene TRBJ2-7; TRBD1 agrees at 9 bases. The ends lost 5 bases at V and 5 bases at J; junction bases unmatched: 7. Per the germline V gene, CDR1 is MNHEY and CDR2 is SMNVEV (reference sequence). The CDR3 is 14 residues long. The CDR3 sequence: CASSLNRGLNEQYF. In DNA form, the CDR3 reads TGTGCCAGCAGTCTAAACAGGGGGCTAAACGAGCAGTACTTC.

The rearrangement joins TRBV28 to TRBJ1-2, with 11 bases matching TRBD1. Per germline, CDR1 MDHEN and CDR2 SYDVKM. The V segment lost 5 bases and the J segment 3 bases; nucleotides outside the gene matches: 5. The CDR3 covers 15 residues. The DNA for the CDR3 is TGTGCCAGCAGTCAATGGACAGGGGGCGACTATGGCTACACCTTC. It translates to CASSQWTGGDYGYTF.

The chain uses TRBV6-1 and TRBJ1-3; 10 positions match TRBD1. Germline-derived CDR1 and CDR2 are MNHNS and SASEGT. The V and J ends lost 8 bases and 4 bases, in that order; junction bases with no gene match: 5. The CDR3 totals 14 residues. CDR3 in amino acids: CASGQGGPGNTIYF. The CDR3 region has the DNA TGTGCCAGCGGACAGGGGGGTCCCGGAAACACCATATATTTT.

This clonotype has ten or more counts. The chain uses TRBV7-3 and TRBJ2-1; D remains unclear. The V end lost 8 bases, the J end lost 0 bases, and 8 bases lay between the germline ends. CDR1 is SGHTA, CDR2 FQGTGA, per germline. The CDR3 has 13 amino acids. This CDR3 is CASQESSYNEQFF. Written as DNA, the CDR3 is TGTGCCAGCCAGGAGAGCTCCTACAATGAGCAGTTCTTC.

This clonotype has a count of ten or more. This chain links TRBV7-9 with TRBJ2-1; D is perhaps TRBD2 (5 bases). V lost 4 bases and J 8 bases, leaving 9 bases between the germline ends. The CDR3 contains 12 residues. The V gene's germline CDR1 is SEHNR and CDR2 FQNEAQ (reference sequence). CDR3 amino acids: CASSSGRDEQFF. CDR3 sequence (DNA): TGTGCCAGCAGCTCCGGGCGGGATGAGCAGTTCTTC.

There are a few counts of this clonotype. V is TRBV19 and J is TRBJ1-5; TRBD1 aligns across 11 bases. Germline CDR1 LNHDA, CDR2 SQIVND (reference sequence). V trimming: 8 bases; J trimming: 9 bases; junction bases outside the gene matches: 12. There are 15 residues in the CDR3. As DNA, the CDR3 is TGTGCCAGTGGAGGACAGGGGGCGGTTAATTGGCCCCAGCATTTT. Protein: CASGGQGAVNWPQHF.

In its sample, this clonotype was seen many times. The CDR3 nucleotides read TGTGCCAGCAGCCCTGGACAAGGGATGACTGAAGCTTTCTTT. It translates to CASSPGQGMTEAFF. This chain links TRBV28 with TRBJ1-1, with D possibly matching TRBD1 (5 bases). The length of the CDR3 is 14 residues. The V end was cut by 6 bases, the J end by 5 bases, with 16 bases between. Per germline, CDR1 MDHEN and CDR2 SYDVKM.

As concerns this clonotype: The conserved phenylalanine or tryptophan is not found at the CDR3 terminus, so this likely reflects a read error. The CDR3 region has the DNA TGTGCCAGCAGCCCCCTAGACAGGGGATTCTATGGCTACACCCTC. Residues: CASSPLDRGFYGYTL. The chain uses TRBV3-1 and TRBJ1-2, with TRBD1 matching over 8 bases. V lost 4 bases to trimming and J lost 4 bases; unmatched junction nucleotides: 8. The CDR3 is made up of 15 amino acids. CDR1 LGHDT and CDR2 YNNKEL come from the germline V gene (reference sequence).

The rearrangement joins TRBV6-2 or TRBV6-3 to TRBJ1-6; D is possibly TRBD1 (6 bases). Germline CDR1 MNHEY, CDR2 SVGEGT. The V end lost 6 bases, the J end lost 5 bases, and 11 bases lay between the germline ends. There are 14 residues in the CDR3. CDR3 DNA sequence: TGTGCCAGCAGCTTAGAGGGGGATAATTCACCCCTCCACTTT. Encoded protein: CASSLEGDNSPLHF.

The genes are TRBV28 and TRBJ1-1, with D perhaps TRBD1 (6 bases). The V end was cut by 8 bases, the J end by 0 bases, with 19 bases between. Germline CDR1 and CDR2: MDHEN and SYDVKM. The CDR3 spans 16 residues. CDR3 DNA: TGTGCCAGCGTCAGGGGAACCTATATTTTGAACACTGAAGCTTTCTTT. It encodes CASVRGTYILNTEAFF.

This clonotype was seen a handful of times. This chain's CDR3 is CASSLAARQLNQPQHF. CDR3 sequence (DNA): TGTGCCAGCAGTTTAGCGGCTAGACAGCTCAATCAGCCCCAGCATTTT. This sequence joins TRBV12-3 or TRBV12-4 and TRBJ1-5; tentative D call: TRBD1 (5 bases). The CDR3 has 16 residues. Trimming shortened V by 0 bases and J by 3 bases, and 12 bases separated the two germline ends.

The chain links TRBV5-1 to TRBJ2-3; tentative D call: TRBD1 (6 bases). Per the germline V gene, CDR1 is SGHRS and CDR2 is YFSETQ. V dropped 5 bases and J dropped 2 bases, with 15 bases sitting between them. CDR3 length: 15 residues. CDR3 nucleotides: TGCGCCAGCAGTGGGGGCGCCCGCTCCACAGATACGCAGTATTTT. This encodes CASSGGARSTDTQYF.